These 23 T cell receptor beta chains came from one sample sequenced in a study of tumor and adjacent non-tumor tissue in lung cancer. RNA was extracted from bulk tissue without any cell sorting. The library came from three nested PCR rounds adapted from ARM-PCR protocols. TCRdb ran MiXCR on the multiplex PCR reads and lists one entry per CDR3 protein. This sample yields 75,000 to 100,000 distinct CDR3 sequences, of which just over 65% are seen a single time; around 20% belongs to the top ten. Sample: lung tumor tissue. These receptors were collected from a man aged 60 to 69 with non-small cell lung cancer.

About this clonotype itself: A read error may produce the germline difference seen at one junction end. The chain recombines TRBV11-2 with TRBJ2-7; 7 bases are shared with TRBD2. Germline CDR1 SGHAT, CDR2 FQNNGV. The CDR3 is 14 residues long. The CDR3 protein is CASSFVERGYKQYF. The CDR3 DNA follows: TGTGCTAGCAGCTTCGTGGAGCGGGGATACAAGCAGTACTTC.

Comment on this clonotype: The junction does not match germline at one end; this may be a read error. The chain couples TRBV5-1 to TRBJ2-2; a possible D gene is TRBD1 (6 bases). Per germline, CDR1 SGHRS and CDR2 YFSETQ. The CDR3 consists of 15 residues. The CDR3 loop reads CASSLGQGNIGELFF. The CDR3 nucleotides read TGCGCCAGCAGCTTGGGGCAGGGGAACATCGGGGAGTTGTTTTTT. Filled out from reference TRBV5-1 and TRBJ2-2, the complete variable domain reads KAGVTQTPRYLIKTRGQQVTLSCSPISGHRSVSWYQQTPGQGLQFLFEYFSETQRNKGNFPGRFSGRQFSNSRSEMNVSTLELGDSALYLCASSLGQGNIGELFFGEGSRLTVL.

Comments on this clonotype: Mismatch with germline at one junction end may stem from a read error. The V and J genes are TRBV6-6 and TRBJ2-1; TRBD1 is a possible D gene (5 bases). Germline V CDR1 and CDR2: MNHNY, SVGAGI (reference sequence). This CDR3 region has 15 residues. CDR3 amino acids: CAGSYFAGIDNEQFF. The CDR3 DNA reads as TGTGCCGGCAGTTATTTTGCAGGGATAGACAATGAGCAGTTCTTC.

Remarks on this clonotype: One junction end does not reproduce the germline sequence, and a read error may be involved. This rearrangement joins TRBV29-1 to TRBJ1-3, with 7 bases fitting TRBD1. Per germline, CDR1 SQVTM and CDR2 ANQGSEA. The CDR3 spans 15 residues. The CDR3 here is CSVREGQQSGNTIYF. CDR3 nucleotide sequence: TGCAGCGTTCGAGAGGGACAGCAGTCCGGAAATACCATATATTTT. Variable domain in full (rest from reference TRBV29-1 and TRBJ1-3): SAVISQKPSRDICQRGTSLTIQCQVDSQVTMMFWYRQQPGQSLTLIATANQGSEATYESGFVIDKFPISRPNLTFSTLTVSNMSPEDSSIYLCSVREGQQSGNTIYFGEGSWLTVV.

In this sample, this clonotype turned up once. A read error may explain this, as a much larger clone is one base away. This chain connects TRBV29-1 to TRBJ1-2; D is undetermined. Germline-derived CDR1 and CDR2 are SQVTM and ANQGSEA. This CDR3 is built from 14 residues. Trimming removed 7 bases at V and 0 bases at J, with 15 bases between. The DNA for the CDR3 is TGCAGCGACGAGAGAGGGAAGGCTAACTATGGCTACACCTTC. Its protein product is CSDERGKANYGYTF.

Concerning this clonotype: At one boundary the junction diverges from the germline segment, which might be a read error. The V gene is TRBV29-1, the J gene TRBJ2-5; weak D call: TRBD1 (6 bases). Looked up from germline, CDR1 is SQVTM and CDR2 is ANQGSEA. The length of the CDR3 is 13 residues. This CDR3 is CRVGAGGQETRYF. For the CDR3, the DNA is TGCAGGGTTGGGGCTGGGGGCCAAGAGACCCGGTACTTC.

V gene TRBV11-2 combines with J gene TRBJ1-4; D is possibly TRBD1 (5 bases). The length of the CDR3 is 15 residues. CDR1 is SGHAT, CDR2 FQNNGV, per germline. V lost 5 bases, J lost 2 bases, and 12 bases lay in between. CDR3 DNA sequence: TGTGCCAGCAGCCCCGGGGCCGCGACTAATGAAAAACTGTTTTTT. The encoded protein is CASSPGAATNEKLFF.

A word on this clonotype: It is likely a read error, because the conserved phenylalanine at the end of the CDR3 is missing. This chain connects TRBV29-1 to TRBJ2-3, with D possibly being TRBD2 (6 bases). The CDR3 length is 16 residues. Germline CDR1 reads SQVTM; CDR2 reads ANQGSEA. CDR3 region: CSVEEGTEYGTDMQYL. CDR3 in DNA: TGCAGCGTGGAGGAGGGGACTGAATACGGCACAGATATGCAGTATTTG.

On this clonotype: This could be a read error, since a much larger clone is one nucleotide away. The CDR3 carries no conserved terminal phenylalanine or tryptophan, so it likely arises from a read error. The chain employs TRBV20-1 and TRBJ2-1; D gene uncertain. CDR3 length: 12 residues. Per the germline V gene, CDR1 is DFQATT and CDR2 is SNEGSKA (reference sequence). V was shortened by 6 bases and J by 5 bases, with 11 bases between the two germline ends. As DNA, the CDR3 is TGCAGTGCCAGTGCTAGGCACAATGAGCAGTTCTAC. Its protein is CSASARHNEQFY.

This chain uses TRBV12-5 with TRBJ2-1, with unresolved D. V was trimmed by 7 bases and J by 1 base, leaving 11 bases between them. CDR1 LGHNT and CDR2 FRNRAP come from the germline V gene. CDR3 size: 14 residues. CDR3 region: CASAQVNSYNEQFF. The CDR3, as DNA: TGTGCTAGTGCACAAGTCAATTCCTACAATGAGCAGTTCTTC.

This clonotype was detected ten times or more. V usage is TRBV6-5 and J usage is TRBJ1-1; D unclear. V lost 2 bases and J lost 3, with 1 base in between. The CDR3 totals 11 residues. From germline, CDR1 is MNHEY and CDR2 SVGAGI. The CDR3 region is CASSYDTEAFF. The CDR3, as DNA: TGTGCCAGCAGTTACGACACTGAAGCTTTCTTT.

This chain joins TRBV11-2 and TRBJ2-1; D may match TRBD1 or TRBD2 (5 bases each). There are 17 residues in the CDR3. V lost 1 base, J lost 12 bases, and 25 bases lay in between. Germline lookup yields CDR1 SGHAT and CDR2 FQNNGV. The CDR3 here is CASSLVGELLYRWVQFF. The CDR3 DNA sequence: TGTGCCAGCAGCTTAGTGGGGGAACTGCTTTACCGATGGGTGCAGTTCTTC.

On this clonotype: At one boundary the junction diverges from the germline segment, which might be a read error. The J gene is TRBJ2-4, the V gene TRBV30, with 10 bases fitting TRBD1. The CDR3 sequence is 12 residues long. Germline CDR1 GTSNPN, CDR2 SVGIG (reference sequence). The CDR3 DNA reads TGTGCCTGGAGTGTTTGGGACAGGGGTTGCGGCTTC. Residues: CAWSVWDRGCGF.

Of note for this clonotype: As the CDR3 is not closed by the conserved phenylalanine or tryptophan, this likely results from a read error. The rearrangement links TRBV6-6 to TRBJ1-1, with D possibly being TRBD1 (5 bases). The ends were cut back, 9 bases at V and 4 bases at J, with 21 bases in the middle. This CDR3 contains 15 residues. Germline CDR1 MNHNY, CDR2 SVGAGI (reference sequence). In DNA, the CDR3 is TGTGCCAGAAATACACCGGCAGGGAAGGTCACTGAAGCTTTCTCT. It is translated as CARNTPAGKVTEAFS.

This clonotype was observed a handful of times. No conserved phenylalanine or tryptophan ends this CDR3, so it is likely a read error. The chain uses TRBV29-1 and TRBJ2-2, with 11 bases aligning to TRBD2. The germline gives CDR1 SQVTM, CDR2 ANQGSEA. Germline trimming cut 2 bases from V and 8 bases from J; bases unmatched to any gene: 4. The CDR3 is 14 residues long. CDR3 protein: CSVELAGGTGELFY. The CDR3 nucleotides are TGCAGCGTTGAACTAGCGGGAGGAACAGGGGAGCTGTTTTAT.

A word on this clonotype: A much larger clone sits a single nucleotide away, making a read error possible. The rearrangement uses TRBV5-1 and TRBJ2-2; unclear D gene. CDR1 and CDR2 (germline): SGHRS, YFSETQ. V was shortened by 4 bases and J by 0 bases, with 10 bases between the two germline ends. The length of the CDR3 is 15 residues. For the CDR3, the DNA is TGCGCCAGCAGCATCTATACACCGAACACCGGGGAGCTGTTTTTT. Translated: CASSIYTPNTGELFF.

V and J are TRBV5-1 and TRBJ2-5; D remains unclear. Germline CDR1 SGHRS, CDR2 YFSETQ. This CDR3 contains 14 residues. V lost 0 bases to trimming and J lost 6 bases, with 12 bases between them. As DNA, the CDR3 is TGCGCCAGCAGCTTGGGTGTGAGTGAGAAGACCCAGTACTTC. This translates into CASSLGVSEKTQYF.

About this clonotype itself: This may be a read error, as it is one base from a much larger clone. V and J are TRBV25-1 and TRBJ2-5, with 7 bases identical to TRBD2. The germline CDR1 and CDR2 sequences are MGHDK and SYGVNS. This CDR3 has 14 amino acids. The CDR3 reads CARSDRGVSETQYF. The CDR3 DNA reads as TGTGCCAGGAGTGACCGGGGGGTGTCGGAGACCCAGTACTTC.

About this clonotype: This may be a read error, as it is one base from a much larger clone. The chain couples TRBV20-1 to TRBJ1-5, with no clear D. The CDR3 consists of 15 residues. CDR1 is DFQATT, CDR2 SNEGSKA, per germline (reference sequence). CDR3 sequence reads: CSARGSLAYNQHQHF. CDR3 nucleotides: TGCAGTGCTAGGGGCAGCCTCGCTTACAATCAGCACCAGCATTTT.

This clonotype occurred many times. The CDR3 loop is CASRERQGNQPQHF. CDR3 nucleotide sequence: TGTGCCAGCAGGGAACGACAGGGCAATCAGCCCCAGCATTTT. The chain is built from TRBV6-1 and TRBJ1-5, with D possibly being TRBD1 (6 bases). Germline V lookup: CDR1 MNHNS, CDR2 SASEGT. The CDR3 runs to 14 residues. The germline V and J ends were trimmed by 6 bases and 2 bases, with 11 bases remaining between them.

About this clonotype: A much larger clonotype is one base distant, so this may be a read error. This chain joins TRBV6-1 and TRBJ2-2; 8 bases map to TRBD1. V shed 8 bases and J 0 bases; nucleotides not matched to a gene: 8. The CDR3 is made up of 16 amino acids. Germline V gives CDR1 MNHNS, CDR2 SASEGT. CDR3 sequence (DNA): TGTGCCAGCGGTACCCGGACAGGGACGAACACCGGGGAGCTGTTTTTT. It codes for CASGTRTGTNTGELFF.

The chain employs TRBV6-2 or TRBV6-3 and TRBJ2-6; D is ambiguous. CDR1 and CDR2 from the germline V gene are MNHEY and SVGEGT. This CDR3 is 16 amino acids long. Trimming removed 7 bases at V and 2 bases at J, with 15 bases between. DNA of the CDR3: TGTGCCAGCACCAAGGAGCGTCATCCTGGGGCCAACGTCCTGACTTTC. Amino acids: CASTKERHPGANVLTF.

V and J are TRBV11-1 and TRBJ1-1; D not certain. V shed 2 bases and J shed 2 bases, with 18 bases lying between them. The CDR3 is 17 residues long. Germline loops: CDR1 SGHAT, CDR2 FQDESV (reference sequence). CDR3 sequence: CASSLSGYSTVNTEAFF. In nucleotides, the CDR3 is TGTGCCAGCAGCTTATCCGGGTACAGCACAGTTAACACTGAAGCTTTCTTT.